Presented here are 22 T cell receptor beta chains from one specimen sequenced in a study of radiation and T cells in renal cell carcinoma. The time point was: baseline pretreatment blood. Sample treatment: 15 Gy SBRT to primary tumor, nephrectomy 4 weeks later. Assay used: immunoSEQ multiplex PCR; TCRdb lists only in-frame clones, some missing. The profile shows 130,000 or so clones, around four fifths of them singletons. The starting material was blood, obtained from a patient whose treatment included radiotherapy and nephrectomy. These receptors came from a woman between 50 and 59 years old with renal cell carcinoma.

This chain joins TRBV6-5 and TRBJ2-7, with D perhaps given as TRBD1 or TRBD2 (5 bases each). The CDR3 length is 15 residues. Germline V CDR1 and CDR2: MNHEY, SVGAGI. Trimming shortened V by 2 bases and J by 2 bases, and 13 bases separated the two germline ends. DNA for the CDR3: TGTGCCAGCAGTTACCGCAGGGTGGGACCCTACGAGCAGTACTTC. It is translated as CASSYRRVGPYEQYF.

The chain joins TRBV7-8 to TRBJ2-7; 7 positions match TRBD1. The V and J ends lost 5 bases and 3 bases, in that order; junction bases with no gene match: 7. This CDR3 has 14 amino acids. The germline CDR1 and CDR2 sequences are SGHVS and FQNEAQ. CDR3 bases: TGTGCCAGCAGCATAGGGACAGCGAACTACGAGCAGTACTTC. Amino acid sequence: CASSIGTANYEQYF.

The count of this clone is one. V and J are TRBV4-3 and TRBJ1-6; unclear D gene. The CDR3 has 13 amino acids. Germline assignment: CDR1 LGHNA and CDR2 YSLEER. V shed 1 base and J shed 7 bases, with 5 bases lying between them. The CDR3, as DNA: TGCGCCAGCAGCCAAGCGGGAAATTCACCCCTCCACTTT. Translated: CASSQAGNSPLHF.

The chain employs TRBV10-3 and TRBJ1-5; D uncertain. CDR1 ENHRY and CDR2 SYGVKD come from the germline V gene. The CDR3 sequence is 12 residues long. Between the trimmed V and J ends, which lost 6 bases and 5 bases, there was a span of 8 bases. The CDR3, as DNA: TGTGCCATCAGCCCTCAGGATCAGCCCCAGCATTTT. Encoded protein: CAISPQDQPQHF.

V usage is TRBV9 and J usage is TRBJ1-4; D is uncertain. The CDR3 runs to 15 residues. Germline V gene sequence: CDR1 SGDLS, CDR2 YYNGEE. V shed 0 bases and J shed 3 bases, with 9 bases lying between them. Written as DNA, the CDR3 is TGTGCCAGCAGCGTAGCCGTAGGACCTAATGAAAAACTGTTTTTT. It encodes CASSVAVGPNEKLFF.

V and J are TRBV23-1 and TRBJ2-3, with D possibly being TRBD1 (5 bases). TRBV23-1 is an ORF, with its function uncertain. V was shortened by 6 bases and J by 2 bases, with 12 bases between the two germline ends. The CDR3 covers 14 residues. The CDR3 spells CASRLLGLTDTQYF. The CDR3 region has the DNA TGCGCCAGCAGACTCCTGGGGCTCACAGATACGCAGTATTTT.

This clone was observed a few times. CDR3 bases: TGTGCCAGCAGCCCGACACCGAACACTGAAGCTTTCTTT. It encodes CASSPTPNTEAFF. This chain joins TRBV11-3 and TRBJ1-1; D is ambiguous. V lost 5 bases, J lost 1 base, and 8 bases lay in between. In germline, CDR1 is SGHNT, CDR2 YENEEA. The CDR3 loop spans 13 amino acids.

The chain uses TRBV6-5 and TRBJ1-6; no clear D gene. The CDR3 covers 14 residues. Germline-derived CDR1 and CDR2 are MNHEY and SVGAGI. V was pared by 5 bases and J by 7 bases, with 12 bases between. The CDR3 loop is CASSHRESNSPLHF. Here the CDR3 DNA reads TGTGCCAGCAGTCACCGGGAGTCAAATTCACCCCTCCACTTT.

The chain combines TRBV5-6 with TRBJ1-1; 8 bases agree with TRBD1. The V segment lost 2 bases and the J segment 4 bases; nucleotides outside the gene matches: 4. CDR1 is SGHDT, CDR2 YYEEEE, per germline. The CDR3 is made up of 14 amino acids. The CDR3 DNA reads TGTGCCAGCAGCTTACAGGGGGTAAGCACTGAAGCTTTCTTT. Amino acids: CASSLQGVSTEAFF.

The chain links TRBV2 to TRBJ2-5, with D uncertain. The CDR3 totals 14 residues. V lost 7 bases to trimming and J lost 0 bases, with 12 bases between them. The germline CDR1 and CDR2 sequences are SNHLY and FYNNEI. For the CDR3, the DNA is TGTGCCAGCATGGGCCTGGATTACCAAGAGACCCAGTACTTC. This codes for CASMGLDYQETQYF.

Written as DNA, the CDR3 is TGCGCCAGCAGGAGATTGGGGGGGGGCAGGCGGGATTCACCCCTCCACTTT. It translates to CASRRLGGGRRDSPLHF. The chain is built from TRBV4-1 and TRBJ1-6; possible D gene TRBD1, 6 bases. Between the trimmed V and J ends, which lost 6 bases and 8 bases, there was a span of 23 bases. This CDR3 has 17 amino acids. Looked up from germline, CDR1 is MGHRA and CDR2 is YSYEKL.

This rearrangement joins TRBV18 to TRBJ2-7; tentative D call: TRBD1 (5 bases). The CDR3 covers 14 residues. Between the trimmed V and J ends, which lost 0 bases and 4 bases, there was a span of 10 bases. The germline V gene encodes CDR1 KGHSH and CDR2 LQKENI. CDR3 sequence reads: CASSPPGRAYEQYF. The CDR3, as DNA: TGTGCCAGCTCACCACCGGGCAGGGCGTACGAGCAGTACTTC. The full variable domain, with the rest looked up from reference TRBV18 and TRBJ2-7, is NAGVMQNPRHLVRRRGQEARLRCSPMKGHSHVYWYRQLPEEGLKFMVYLQKENIIDESGMPKERFSAEFPKEGPSILRIQQVVRGDSAAYFCASSPPGRAYEQYFGPGTRLTVT.

This chain uses TRBV9 with TRBJ2-1; D is unresolved. With 0 bases removed from V and 0 bases from J, the gap between germline ends came to 4 bases. The CDR3 runs to 14 residues. The germline CDR1 and CDR2 sequences are SGDLS and YYNGEE. The CDR3 DNA sequence: TGTGCCAGCAGCGTAGCTAGCTCCTACAATGAGCAGTTCTTC. As protein: CASSVASSYNEQFF. The variable domain in full, with the rest retrieved from reference TRBV9 and TRBJ2-1, is DSGVTQTPKHLITATGQRVTLRCSPRSGDLSVYWYQQSLDQGLQFLIQYYNGEERAKGNILERFSAQQFPDLHSELNLSSLELGDSALYFCASSVASSYNEQFFGPGTRLTVL.

This chain uses TRBV29-1 with TRBJ2-7, with unresolved D. V shed 5 bases and J shed 4 bases, with 9 bases lying between them. The germline V gene has CDR1 SQVTM and CDR2 ANQGSEA. This CDR3 is built from 11 residues. The CDR3 is CSVSAGYEQYF. As DNA, the CDR3 is TGCAGCGTTTCAGCCGGGTACGAGCAGTACTTC.

This clone was counted only a few times. The gene calls are TRBV18 and TRBJ2-1; D is uncertain. V was cut by 4 bases and J by 5 bases, with 6 bases left in between. CDR1 and CDR2 from the germline V gene are KGHSH and LQKENI. The CDR3 sequence is 12 residues long. CDR3 in amino acids: CASSLKDNEQFF. The CDR3 bases are TGTGCCAGCTCACTCAAAGACAATGAGCAGTTCTTC.

This sequence joins TRBV9 and TRBJ1-2; D possibly corresponds to TRBD1 (5 bases). The CDR3 consists of 14 residues. Germline V gene sequence: CDR1 SGDLS, CDR2 YYNGEE. Trimming left V 0 bases short and J 5 bases short, with 11 bases between. CDR3 loop: CASSVAYGGYGYTF. CDR3 in DNA: TGTGCCAGCAGCGTAGCTTACGGGGGGTATGGCTACACCTTC.

This clone was seen a handful of times. J is TRBJ2-7 and V is TRBV10-1; D unresolved. V gave up 0 bases and J gave up 2 bases, with 8 bases separating them. The length of the CDR3 is 14 residues. Germline V gene lookup returns CDR1 WNHNN and CDR2 SYGVQD (reference sequence). CDR3: CASSESITAYEQYF. CDR3 sequence (DNA): TGCGCCAGCAGTGAGTCTATAACAGCCTACGAGCAGTACTTC.

The CDR3 DNA reads TGTGCCTGGAGTACTAGACAGGTTAATTCACCCCTCCACTTT. It encodes CAWSTRQVNSPLHF. This chain uses TRBV30 with TRBJ1-6; D may be TRBD1 (6 bases). The V end was cut by 2 bases, the J end by 6 bases, with 11 bases between. The germline CDR1 and CDR2 sequences are GTSNPN and SVGIG (reference sequence). CDR3 length equals 14 residues.

The gene calls are TRBV10-3 and TRBJ1-1; D is ambiguous. The V gene's germline CDR1 is ENHRY and CDR2 SYGVKD. There are 16 residues in the CDR3. Deletions cut 6 bases from V and 2 bases from J, with 19 bases between. The CDR3 spells CAISRTAYVANTEAFF. The CDR3, as DNA: TGTGCCATCAGCCGAACTGCCTACGTTGCAAACACTGAAGCTTTCTTT.

This chain connects TRBV5-1 to TRBJ2-5; TRBD1 aligns across 7 bases. V trimming: 2 bases; J trimming: 2 bases; junction bases outside the gene matches: 9. The CDR3 runs to 16 residues. Germline V lookup: CDR1 SGHRS, CDR2 YFSETQ. The DNA for the CDR3 is TGCGCCAGCAGCTTAATGACCGGGACAGCGCAAGAGACCCAGTACTTC. Protein product: CASSLMTGTAQETQYF.

V gene TRBV5-6 combines with J gene TRBJ2-7; 7 bases match TRBD2. CDR3 size: 14 residues. V trimming: 4 bases; J trimming: 0 bases; junction bases outside the gene matches: 4. In germline, CDR1 is SGHDT, CDR2 YYEEEE. CDR3 amino acids: CASSRRGSSYEQYF. CDR3 DNA: TGTGCCAGCAGCCGGCGGGGGAGCTCCTACGAGCAGTACTTC.

This chain connects TRBV28 to TRBJ1-5, with TRBD1 as a possible D gene (5 bases). V was pared by 6 bases and J by 3 bases, with 15 bases between. Germline values: CDR1 MDHEN, CDR2 SYDVKM. There are 15 residues in the CDR3. The CDR3 sequence is CASSPGEGLNQPQHF. The DNA of the CDR3 is TGTGCCAGCAGCCCCGGTGAGGGGCTCAATCAGCCCCAGCATTTT.